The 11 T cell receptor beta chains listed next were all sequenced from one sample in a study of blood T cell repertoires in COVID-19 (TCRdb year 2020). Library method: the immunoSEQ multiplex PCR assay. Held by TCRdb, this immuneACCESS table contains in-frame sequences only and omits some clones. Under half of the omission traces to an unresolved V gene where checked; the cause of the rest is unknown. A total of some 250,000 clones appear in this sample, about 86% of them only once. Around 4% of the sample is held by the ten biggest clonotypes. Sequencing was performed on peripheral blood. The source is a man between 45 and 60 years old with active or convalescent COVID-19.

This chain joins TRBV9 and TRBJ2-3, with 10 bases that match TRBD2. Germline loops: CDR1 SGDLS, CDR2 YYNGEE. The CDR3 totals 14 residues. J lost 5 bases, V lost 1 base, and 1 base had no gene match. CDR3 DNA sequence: TGTGCCAGCAGCGTACTAGCGGGGGTAGATACGCAGTATTTT. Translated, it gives CASSVLAGVDTQYF.

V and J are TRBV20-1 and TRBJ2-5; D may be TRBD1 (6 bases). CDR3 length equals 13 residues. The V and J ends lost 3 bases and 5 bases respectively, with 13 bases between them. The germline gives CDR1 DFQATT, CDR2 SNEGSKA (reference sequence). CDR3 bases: TGCAGTGCTAGTAGTTGGCAGGGGGAGACCCAGTACTTC. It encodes CSASSWQGETQYF.

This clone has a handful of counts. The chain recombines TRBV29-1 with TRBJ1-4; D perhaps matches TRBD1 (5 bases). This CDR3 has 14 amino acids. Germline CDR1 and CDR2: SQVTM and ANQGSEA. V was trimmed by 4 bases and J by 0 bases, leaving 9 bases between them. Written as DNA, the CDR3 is TGCAGCGTTGGGGCAGGGACAACTAATGAAAAACTGTTTTTT. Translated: CSVGAGTTNEKLFF.

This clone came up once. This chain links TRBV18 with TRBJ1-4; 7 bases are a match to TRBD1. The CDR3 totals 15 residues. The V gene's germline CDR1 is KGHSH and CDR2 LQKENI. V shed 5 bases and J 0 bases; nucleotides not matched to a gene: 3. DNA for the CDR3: TGTGCCAGCTCAGACACAGGGGCAACTAATGAAAAACTGTTTTTT. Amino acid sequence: CASSDTGATNEKLFF.

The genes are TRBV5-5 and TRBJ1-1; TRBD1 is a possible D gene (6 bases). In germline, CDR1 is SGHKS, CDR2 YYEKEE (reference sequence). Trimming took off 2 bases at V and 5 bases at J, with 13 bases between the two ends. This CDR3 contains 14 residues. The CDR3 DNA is TGTGCCAGCAGCTTTGGGGGGGCTGGGACTGAAGCTTTCTTT. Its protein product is CASSFGGAGTEAFF.

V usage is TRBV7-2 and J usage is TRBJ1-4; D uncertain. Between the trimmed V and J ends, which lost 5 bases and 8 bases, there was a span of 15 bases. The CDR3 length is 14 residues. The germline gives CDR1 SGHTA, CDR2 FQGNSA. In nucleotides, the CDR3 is TGTGCCAGCAGCCCCGGTGGTATGGTCGAAAAACTGTTTTTT. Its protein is CASSPGGMVEKLFF.

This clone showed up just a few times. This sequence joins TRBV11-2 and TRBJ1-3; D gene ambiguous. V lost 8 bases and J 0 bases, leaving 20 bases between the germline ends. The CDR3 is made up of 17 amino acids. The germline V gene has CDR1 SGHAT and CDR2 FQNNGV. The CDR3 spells CASSLRIRGDSGNTIYF. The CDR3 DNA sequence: TGTGCCAGCTCCCTTAGGATCCGGGGAGACTCTGGAAACACCATATATTTT.

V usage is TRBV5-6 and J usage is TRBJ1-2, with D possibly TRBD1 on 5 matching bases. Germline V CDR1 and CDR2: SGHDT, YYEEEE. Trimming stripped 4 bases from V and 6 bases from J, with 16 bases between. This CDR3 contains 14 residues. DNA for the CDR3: TGTGCCAGCAGCCTGGTGACAGCCATACATGGCTACACCTTC. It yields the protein CASSLVTAIHGYTF.

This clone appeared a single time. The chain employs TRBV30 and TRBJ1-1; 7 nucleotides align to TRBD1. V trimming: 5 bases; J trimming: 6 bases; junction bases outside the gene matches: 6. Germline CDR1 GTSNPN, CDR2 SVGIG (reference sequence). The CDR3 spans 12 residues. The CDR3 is CAWGTTGAEAFF. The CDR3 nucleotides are TGTGCCTGGGGGACAACAGGGGCTGAAGCTTTCTTT.

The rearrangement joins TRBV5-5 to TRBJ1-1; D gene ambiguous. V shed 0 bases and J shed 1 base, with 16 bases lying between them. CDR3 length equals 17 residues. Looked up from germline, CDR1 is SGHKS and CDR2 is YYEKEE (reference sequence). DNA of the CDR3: TGTGCCAGCAGCTTGGACGGACTGCCCGGGAGGAACACTGAAGCTTTCTTT. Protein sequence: CASSLDGLPGRNTEAFF. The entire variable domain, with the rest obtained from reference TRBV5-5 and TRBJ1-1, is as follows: DAGVTQSPTHLIKTRGQQVTLRCSPISGHKSVSWYQQVLGQGPQFIFQYYEKEERGRGNFPDRFSARQFPNYSSELNVNALLLGDSALYLCASSLDGLPGRNTEAFFGQGTRLTVV.

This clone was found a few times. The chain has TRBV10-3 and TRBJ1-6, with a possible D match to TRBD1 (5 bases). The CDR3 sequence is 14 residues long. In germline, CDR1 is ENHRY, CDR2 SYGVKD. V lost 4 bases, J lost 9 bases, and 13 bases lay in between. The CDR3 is CAISGGGSGSPLHF. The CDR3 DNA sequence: TGTGCCATCAGTGGGGGGGGAAGCGGTTCACCCCTCCACTTT.